The present T cell receptor (beta chain) was sequenced within a study of cytomegalovirus exposure and HLA in healthy donors. Trimming shortened V by 6 bases and J by 2 bases, and 17 bases separated the two germline ends. The V gene's germline CDR1 is MNHEY and CDR2 SVGAGI. The CDR3 is 15 amino acids. Donors in the study were healthy people who gave bone marrow. PCR involved 60 Vbeta and 13 Jbeta primers. Sequenced by immunoSEQ multiplex PCR; TCRdb stores in-frame clones only, minus some. The table has 200,000 or so clones, 65% to 85% seen once; the top ten hold about 5.6%. The rearrangement uses TRBV6-5 and TRBJ2-7, with D maybe TRBD2 (5 bases). The TCR originated in a woman aged 25 to 39 in good health and CMV-seropositive. The sequencing input was PBMCs. The DNA of the CDR3 is TGTGCCAGCAGCCCCCCCCGGGATACCACCTACGAGCAGTACTTC. Translation gives CASSPPRDTTYEQYF.